The 14 T cell receptor beta chains below all came from one sample that was sequenced in a study of cytomegalovirus exposure and HLA in healthy donors. PCR primers comprised 60 Vbeta and 13 Jbeta primers. Profiling relied on immunoSEQ multiplex PCR, and the TCRdb table lists in-frame clones only, not all of them. Of 150,000 to 200,000 clones listed, around 90% are singletons. The material sequenced was PBMCs. The receptor source for this set is a woman aged 18-29 years in good health and CMV-seronegative.

The genes are TRBV5-1 and TRBJ2-3; 10 bases agree with TRBD2. Germline V gene sequence: CDR1 SGHRS, CDR2 YFSETQ. Unmatched junction bases numbered 9, after V lost 0 bases and J lost 5 bases. The CDR3 is 17 amino acids. The CDR3: CASSLATSGNMIDTQYF. The CDR3 DNA reads as TGCGCCAGCAGCTTGGCTACTAGCGGGAATATGATAGATACGCAGTATTTT.

The DNA of the CDR3 is TGTGCCAGCAGCTTATTCGCAGGGATCGGGTACGAGCAGTACTTC. Translated: CASSLFAGIGYEQYF. V and J are TRBV7-9 and TRBJ2-7; D possibly corresponds to TRBD1 (5 bases). The ends were cut back, 2 bases at V and 4 bases at J, with 15 bases in the middle. Germline CDR1 reads SEHNR; CDR2 reads FQNEAQ (reference sequence). The CDR3 sequence is 15 residues long.

As to this clone: The conserved final phenylalanine or tryptophan is absent from the CDR3, which likely points to a read error. Because the CDR3's place on the DNA is in doubt, the DNA is left out and the CDR3 is given as listed by TCRdb. V usage is TRBV7-9 and J usage is TRBJ1-1. The CDR3 is made up of 11 amino acids, end residues included. CDR1 and CDR2 from the germline V gene are SEHNR and FQNEAQ (reference sequence). The CDR3 protein is CASSFPDPGGL.

Comment on this clone: At one boundary the junction diverges from the germline segment, which might be a read error. The V and J genes are TRBV7-9 and TRBJ1-4; D is undetermined. CDR1 and CDR2 (germline): SEHNR, FQNEAQ (reference sequence). This CDR3 comprises 11 residues. CDR3 nucleotide sequence: TGTTCCAGCAGCCTGGCTGAAAAACTGTTTTTT. Translation gives CSSSLAEKLFF. The full variable domain, its missing parts supplied by reference TRBV7-9 and TRBJ1-4, is DTGVSQNPRHKITKRGQNVTFRCDPISEHNRLYWYRQTLGQGPEFLTYFQNEAQLEKSRLLSDRFSAERPKGSFSTLEIQRTEQGDSAMYLCSSSLAEKLFFGSGTQLSVL.

This rearrangement joins TRBV28 to TRBJ1-2; maybe TRBD1 (5 bases). Germline-derived CDR1 and CDR2 are MDHEN and SYDVKM. The CDR3 extends over 13 amino acids. Between the trimmed V and J ends, which lost 3 bases and 13 bases, there was a span of 18 bases. The CDR3 nucleotides are TGTGCCAGCAGTTTCGGGGCCAGCGGGATAGGCACCTTC. The encoded protein is CASSFGASGIGTF.

The chain recombines TRBV7-8 with TRBJ2-3; TRBD2 matches 10 bases. J gave up 6 bases and V 5 bases, and 11 bases lay outside the gene matches. The CDR3 runs to 16 residues. CDR1 and CDR2 from the germline V gene are SGHVS and FQNEAQ. The CDR3 DNA reads TGTGCCAGCAGCCGGACTAGCGGAGGAGGGGGGGATACGCAGTATTTT. Translation: CASSRTSGGGGDTQYF.

The chain has TRBV7-2 and TRBJ2-3; D is unclear. V was clipped by 5 bases and J by 0 bases, with 3 bases between them. The CDR3 runs to 12 residues. The germline CDR1 and CDR2 sequences are SGHTA and FQGNSA. In DNA form, the CDR3 reads TGTGCCAGCAGCCTAAGCACAGATACGCAGTATTTT. It is translated as CASSLSTDTQYF.

The gene calls are TRBV30 and TRBJ1-1; maybe TRBD1 (5 bases). This CDR3 has 15 amino acids. Germline V lookup: CDR1 GTSNPN, CDR2 SVGIG (reference sequence). V was cut by 4 bases and J by 1 base, with 16 bases left in between. In nucleotides, the CDR3 is TGTGCCTGGAATCGGGGCGGAGGGAGGAACACTGAAGCTTTCTTT. This gives the protein CAWNRGGGRNTEAFF.

The chain has TRBV5-4 and TRBJ2-5, with 7 bases that match TRBD2. The CDR3 has 14 amino acids. Trimming took 4 bases from V and 5 from J; bases not matched to a gene: 8. From germline, CDR1 is SGHNT and CDR2 YYREEE (reference sequence). This CDR3 is CASSPGLGGETQYF. In DNA form, the CDR3 reads TGTGCCAGCAGCCCAGGACTAGGAGGGGAGACCCAGTACTTC. Supplemented by reference TRBV5-4 and TRBJ2-5, the full variable domain reads ETGVTQSPTHLIKTRGQQVTLRCSSQSGHNTVSWYQQALGQGPQFIFQYYREEENGRGNFPPRFSGLQFPNYSSELNVNALELDDSALYLCASSPGLGGETQYFGPGTRLLVL.

This chain links TRBV5-1 with TRBJ2-7, with 7 bases that match TRBD2. Trimming removed 3 bases from V and 5 bases from J; junction bases left unmatched: 8. CDR1 and CDR2 (germline): SGHRS, YFSETQ. This CDR3 region has 14 residues. Here the CDR3 reads CASSSRGGTNEQYF. CDR3 bases: TGCGCCAGCAGCTCCCGGGGAGGGACCAACGAGCAGTACTTC. Supplemented by reference TRBV5-1 and TRBJ2-7, the full variable domain reads KAGVTQTPRYLIKTRGQQVTLSCSPISGHRSVSWYQQTPGQGLQFLFEYFSETQRNKGNFPGRFSGRQFSNSRSEMNVSTLELGDSALYLCASSSRGGTNEQYFGPGTRLTVT.

V usage is TRBV2 and J usage is TRBJ2-2, with 8 bases identical to TRBD1. The germline V gene encodes CDR1 SNHLY and CDR2 FYNNEI. The CDR3 runs 14 residues. With V trimmed by 8 bases and J by 5 bases, 7 bases remained unmatched. The CDR3 DNA follows: TGTGCCAGCGGACAGGGAAGGAAAACCGGGGAGCTGTTTTTT. Translation: CASGQGRKTGELFF. The whole variable domain, filled in from reference TRBV2 and TRBJ2-2, reads EPEVTQTPSHQVTQMGQEVILRCVPISNHLYFYWYRQILGQKVEFLVSFYNNEISEKSEIFDDQFSVERPDGSNFTLKIRSTKLEDSAMYFCASGQGRKTGELFFGEGSRLTVL.

This chain connects TRBV6-6 to TRBJ1-1, with 7 bases identical to TRBD1. With 7 bases clipped from V and 0 bases from J, the junction kept 8 bases outside the gene matches. Looked up from germline, CDR1 is MNHNY and CDR2 is SVGAGI (reference sequence). The CDR3 loop spans 15 amino acids. CDR3 in DNA: TGTGCCAGCAATTGGGACAGCAACATGAACACTGAAGCTTTCTTT. This gives the protein CASNWDSNMNTEAFF.

The chain uses TRBV19 and TRBJ1-2, with D possibly TRBD1 on 5 matching bases. CDR1 and CDR2 (germline): LNHDA, SQIVND (reference sequence). The V end was cut by 7 bases, the J end by 4 bases, with 22 bases between. The length of the CDR3 is 16 residues. The CDR3 DNA is TGTGCCAGTAACCCCCAAGGAGGAGGGGTCGGCTATGGCTACACCTTC. This gives the protein CASNPQGGGVGYGYTF.

This clone appeared a single time. This chain links TRBV7-8 with TRBJ2-3; D gene uncertain. Germline loops: CDR1 SGHVS, CDR2 FQNEAQ. The V end was cut by 1 base, the J end by 2 bases, with 7 bases between. There are 14 residues in the CDR3. For the CDR3, the DNA is TGTGCCAGCAGCTTAGGAGGTGCCACAGATACGCAGTATTTT. Amino acid sequence: CASSLGGATDTQYF.